What follows describes a single T cell receptor (beta chain). Some 30,000 T cell genomes (about 0.2 ug DNA) went into each sorted-subset replicate. Some clones are missing from TCRdb's copy, which holds only in-frame ones; the method was immunoSEQ multiplex PCR. The sample records about 2,200,000 clones, roughly 91% being singletons. These data are taken from a study of shared clonotypes between healthy human individuals. Cells designated naive CD8 were CD45RO-negative and were positively selected for CCR7, with terminally differentiated effector memory CD45RA+ cells excluded. The CDR3 has 15 amino acids. The V gene lost 3 bases and the J gene lost 7 bases, with 16 bases spanning the gap. The V gene's germline CDR1 is SGHAT and CDR2 FQNNGV.

J is TRBJ2-1 and V is TRBV11-2, with D possibly called TRBD1 or TRBD2 (5 bases each). Sequencing used naive CD8+ T cells from PBMCs. This sequence was found in a man aged 18 to 29 in good health. Some clones in this sample may be carry-over from other donors' samples. Written as DNA, the CDR3 is TGTGCCAGCAGCTTGGGGGTATCGTTAGGGAATGAGCAGTTCTTC. Translated, it gives CASSLGVSLGNEQFF.